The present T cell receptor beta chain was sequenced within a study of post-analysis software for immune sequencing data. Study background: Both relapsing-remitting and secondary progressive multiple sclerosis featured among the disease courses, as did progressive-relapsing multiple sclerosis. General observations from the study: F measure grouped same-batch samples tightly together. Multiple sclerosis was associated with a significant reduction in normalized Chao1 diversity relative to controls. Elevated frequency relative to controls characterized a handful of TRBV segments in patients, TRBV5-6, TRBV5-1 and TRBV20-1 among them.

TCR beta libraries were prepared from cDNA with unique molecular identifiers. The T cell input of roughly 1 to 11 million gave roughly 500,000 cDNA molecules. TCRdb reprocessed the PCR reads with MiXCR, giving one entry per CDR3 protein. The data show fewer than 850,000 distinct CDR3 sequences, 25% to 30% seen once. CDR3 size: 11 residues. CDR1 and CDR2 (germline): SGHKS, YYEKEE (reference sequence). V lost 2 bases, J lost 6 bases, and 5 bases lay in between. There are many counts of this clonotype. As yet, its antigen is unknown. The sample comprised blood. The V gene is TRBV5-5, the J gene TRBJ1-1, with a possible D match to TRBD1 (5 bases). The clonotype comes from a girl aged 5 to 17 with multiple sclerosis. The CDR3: CASSLGAEAFF. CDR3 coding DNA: TGTGCCAGCAGCTTAGGGGCTGAAGCTTTCTTT.